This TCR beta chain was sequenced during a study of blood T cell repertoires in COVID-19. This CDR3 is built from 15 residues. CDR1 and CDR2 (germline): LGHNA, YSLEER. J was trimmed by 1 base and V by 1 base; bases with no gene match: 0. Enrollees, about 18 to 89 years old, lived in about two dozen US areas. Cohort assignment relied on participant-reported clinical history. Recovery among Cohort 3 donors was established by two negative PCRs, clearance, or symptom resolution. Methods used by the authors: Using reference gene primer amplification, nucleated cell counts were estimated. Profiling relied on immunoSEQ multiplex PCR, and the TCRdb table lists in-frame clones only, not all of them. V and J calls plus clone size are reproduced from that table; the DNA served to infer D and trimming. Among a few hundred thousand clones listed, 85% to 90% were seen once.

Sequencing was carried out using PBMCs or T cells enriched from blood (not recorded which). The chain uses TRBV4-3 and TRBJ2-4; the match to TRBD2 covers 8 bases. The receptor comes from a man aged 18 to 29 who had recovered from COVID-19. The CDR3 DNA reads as TGCGCCAGCAGCCAAGTAGCGGGGGCCAAAAACATTCAGTACTTC. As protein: CASSQVAGAKNIQYF.